The source of this T cell receptor (beta chain) is a study of somatic mutations in cytotoxic T cells in rheumatoid arthritis. On this clone itself: One junction end disagrees with the germline gene, perhaps due to a read error.

Produced via immunoSEQ multiplex PCR; TCRdb's table is partial and in-frame only. Of over 1,400 clones listed, over 60% are singletons. The CDR3 is made up of 15 amino acids. Germline loops: CDR1 SGHDT, CDR2 YYEEEE. This sequence originates from an adult with rheumatoid arthritis. Sequencing used CD8+ T cells sorted from blood. The J gene is TRBJ1-2, the V gene TRBV5-6; 8 nucleotides line up with TRBD1. Here the CDR3 reads CASSLGTGTNYGYTF. The DNA for the CDR3 is TGTGCCAGCAGCTTGGGGACAGGGACTAATTATGGCTACACCTTC. The full variable domain, with the rest looked up from reference TRBV5-6 and TRBJ1-2, is DAGVTQSPTHLIKTRGQQVTLRCSPKSGHDTVSWYQQALGQGPQFIFQYYEEEERQRGNFPDRFSGHQFPNYSSELNVNALLLGDSALYLCASSLGTGTNYGYTFGSGTRLTVV.